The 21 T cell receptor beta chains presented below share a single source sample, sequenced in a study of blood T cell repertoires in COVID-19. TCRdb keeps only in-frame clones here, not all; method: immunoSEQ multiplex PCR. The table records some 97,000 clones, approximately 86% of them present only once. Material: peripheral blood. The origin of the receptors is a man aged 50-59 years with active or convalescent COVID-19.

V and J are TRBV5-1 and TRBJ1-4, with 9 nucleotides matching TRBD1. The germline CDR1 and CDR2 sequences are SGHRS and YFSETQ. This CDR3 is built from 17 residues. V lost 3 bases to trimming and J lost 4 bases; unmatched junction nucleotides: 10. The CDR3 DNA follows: TGCGCCAGCAGCTCCGAAAGAGGACAGGGGAGTAATGAAAAACTGTTTTTT. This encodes CASSSERGQGSNEKLFF. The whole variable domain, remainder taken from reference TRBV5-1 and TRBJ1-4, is KAGVTQTPRYLIKTRGQQVTLSCSPISGHRSVSWYQQTPGQGLQFLFEYFSETQRNKGNFPGRFSGRQFSNSRSEMNVSTLELGDSALYLCASSSERGQGSNEKLFFGSGTQLSVL.

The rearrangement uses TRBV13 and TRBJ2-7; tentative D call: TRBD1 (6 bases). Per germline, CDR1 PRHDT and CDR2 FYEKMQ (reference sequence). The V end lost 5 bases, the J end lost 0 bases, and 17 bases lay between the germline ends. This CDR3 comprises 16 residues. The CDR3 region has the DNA TGTGCCAGCAGCCACTTCACCGGGACAAGCTCCTACGAGCAGTACTTC. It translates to CASSHFTGTSSYEQYF.

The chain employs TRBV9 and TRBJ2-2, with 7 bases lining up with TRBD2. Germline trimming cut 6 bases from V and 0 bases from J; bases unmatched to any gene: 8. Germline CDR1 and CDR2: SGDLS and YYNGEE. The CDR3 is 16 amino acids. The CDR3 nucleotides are TGTGCCAGCACCCTCGGGGGGTACCCGAACACCGGGGAGCTGTTTTTT. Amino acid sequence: CASTLGGYPNTGELFF.

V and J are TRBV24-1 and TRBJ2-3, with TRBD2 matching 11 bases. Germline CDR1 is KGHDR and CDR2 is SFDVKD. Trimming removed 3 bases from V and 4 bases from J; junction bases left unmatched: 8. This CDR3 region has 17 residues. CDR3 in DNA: TGTGCCACCAGTGATCTCCCACTAGCGGGAGTGCCAGATACGCAGTATTTT. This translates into CATSDLPLAGVPDTQYF.

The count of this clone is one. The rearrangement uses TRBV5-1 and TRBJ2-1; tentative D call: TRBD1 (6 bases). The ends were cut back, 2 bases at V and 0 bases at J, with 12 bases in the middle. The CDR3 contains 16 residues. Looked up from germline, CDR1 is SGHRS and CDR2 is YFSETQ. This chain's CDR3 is CASSFAGESSYNEQFF. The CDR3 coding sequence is TGCGCCAGCAGCTTTGCAGGGGAGAGCTCCTACAATGAGCAGTTCTTC.

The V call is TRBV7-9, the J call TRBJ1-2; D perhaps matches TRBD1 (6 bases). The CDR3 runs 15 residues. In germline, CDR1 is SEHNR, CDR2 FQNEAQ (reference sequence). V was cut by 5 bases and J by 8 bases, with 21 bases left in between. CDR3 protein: CASSQTQGMTRGYTF. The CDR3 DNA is TGTGCCAGCAGCCAGACCCAGGGGATGACTCGAGGCTACACCTTC. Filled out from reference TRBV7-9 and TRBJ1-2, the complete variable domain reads DTGVSQNPRHKITKRGQNVTFRCDPISEHNRLYWYRQTLGQGPEFLTYFQNEAQLEKSRLLSDRFSAERPKGSFSTLEIQRTEQGDSAMYLCASSQTQGMTRGYTFGSGTRLTVV.

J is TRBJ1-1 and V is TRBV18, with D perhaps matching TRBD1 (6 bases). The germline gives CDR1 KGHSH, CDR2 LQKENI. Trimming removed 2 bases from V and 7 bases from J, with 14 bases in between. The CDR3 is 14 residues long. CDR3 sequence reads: CASSPEVVDSEAFF. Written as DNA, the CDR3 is TGTGCCAGCTCACCAGAGGTCGTGGACAGTGAAGCTTTCTTT.

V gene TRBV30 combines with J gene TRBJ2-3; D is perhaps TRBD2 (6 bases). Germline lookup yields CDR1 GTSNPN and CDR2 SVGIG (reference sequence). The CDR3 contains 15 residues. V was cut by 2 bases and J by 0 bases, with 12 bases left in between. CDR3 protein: CAWSRGSASTDTQYF. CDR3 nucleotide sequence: TGTGCCTGGAGTCGGGGGAGTGCTAGCACAGATACGCAGTATTTT.

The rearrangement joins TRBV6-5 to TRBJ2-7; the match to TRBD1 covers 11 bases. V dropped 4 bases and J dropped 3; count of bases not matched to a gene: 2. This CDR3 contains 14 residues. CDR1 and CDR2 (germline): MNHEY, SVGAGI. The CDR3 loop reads CASSSGTGGYEQYF. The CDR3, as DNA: TGTGCCAGCAGTTCCGGGACAGGGGGCTACGAGCAGTACTTC.

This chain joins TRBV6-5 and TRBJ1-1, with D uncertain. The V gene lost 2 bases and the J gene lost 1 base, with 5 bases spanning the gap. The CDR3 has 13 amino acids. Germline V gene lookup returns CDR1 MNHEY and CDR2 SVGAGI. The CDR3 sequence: CASSYPGNTEAFF. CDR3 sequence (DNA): TGTGCCAGCAGTTACCCGGGGAACACTGAAGCTTTCTTT.

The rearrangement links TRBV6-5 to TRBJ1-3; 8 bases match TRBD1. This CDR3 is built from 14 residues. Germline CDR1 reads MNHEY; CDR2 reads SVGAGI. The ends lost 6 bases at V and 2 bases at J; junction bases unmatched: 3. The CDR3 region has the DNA TGTGCCAGCAGGGAGACAGGGGCTGGAAACACCATATATTTT. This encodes CASRETGAGNTIYF.

The CDR3 nucleotides are TGTGCCAGCAGTTTGGCGGGGTACCAGCCCCAGCATTTT. Its translation: CASSLAGYQPQHF. The V gene is TRBV28, the J gene TRBJ1-5; D remains ambiguous. The CDR3 totals 13 residues. Germline V gene data show CDR1 as MDHEN and CDR2 as SYDVKM. V shed 3 bases and J shed 7 bases, with 10 bases lying between them.

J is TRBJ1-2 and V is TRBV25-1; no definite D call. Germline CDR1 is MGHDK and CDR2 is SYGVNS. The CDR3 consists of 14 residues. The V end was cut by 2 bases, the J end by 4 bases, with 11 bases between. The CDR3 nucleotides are TGTGCCAGCAGTGAAGTTGGCGGCCCCTATGGCTACACCTTC. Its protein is CASSEVGGPYGYTF.

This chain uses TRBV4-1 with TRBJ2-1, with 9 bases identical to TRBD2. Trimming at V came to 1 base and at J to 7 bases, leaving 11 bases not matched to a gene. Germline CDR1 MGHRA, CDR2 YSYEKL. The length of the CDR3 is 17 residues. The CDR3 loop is CASSQGGLAPTKNEQFF. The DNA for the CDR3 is TGCGCCAGCAGCCAAGGAGGACTAGCGCCAACAAAGAATGAGCAGTTCTTC.

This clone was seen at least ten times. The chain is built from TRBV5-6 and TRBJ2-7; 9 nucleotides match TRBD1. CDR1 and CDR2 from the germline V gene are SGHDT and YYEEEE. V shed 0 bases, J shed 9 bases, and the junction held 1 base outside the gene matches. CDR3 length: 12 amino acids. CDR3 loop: CASSLGTGVQYF. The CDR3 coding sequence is TGTGCCAGCAGCTTGGGGACAGGGGTGCAGTACTTC.

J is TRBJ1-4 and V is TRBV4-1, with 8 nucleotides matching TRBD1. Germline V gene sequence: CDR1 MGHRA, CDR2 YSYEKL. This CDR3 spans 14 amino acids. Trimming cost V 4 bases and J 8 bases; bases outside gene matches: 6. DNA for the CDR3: TGCGCCAGCAGCCGCGGGACAGGCGAAGAAAAACTGTTTTTT. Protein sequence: CASSRGTGEEKLFF.

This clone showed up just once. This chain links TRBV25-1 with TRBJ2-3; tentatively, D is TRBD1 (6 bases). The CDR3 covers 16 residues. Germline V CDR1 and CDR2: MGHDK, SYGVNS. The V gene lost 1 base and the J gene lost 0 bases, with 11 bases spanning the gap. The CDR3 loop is CASSESPGTSTDTQYF. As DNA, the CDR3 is TGTGCCAGCAGTGAATCACCGGGGACAAGCACAGATACGCAGTATTTT.

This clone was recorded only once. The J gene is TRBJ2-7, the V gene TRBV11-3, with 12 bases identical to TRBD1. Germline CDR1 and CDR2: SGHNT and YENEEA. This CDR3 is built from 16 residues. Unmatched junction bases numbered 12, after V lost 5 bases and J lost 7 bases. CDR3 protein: CASSTYYGGQGAEQYF. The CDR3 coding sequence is TGTGCCAGCAGCACATACTATGGGGGACAGGGGGCTGAGCAGTACTTC.

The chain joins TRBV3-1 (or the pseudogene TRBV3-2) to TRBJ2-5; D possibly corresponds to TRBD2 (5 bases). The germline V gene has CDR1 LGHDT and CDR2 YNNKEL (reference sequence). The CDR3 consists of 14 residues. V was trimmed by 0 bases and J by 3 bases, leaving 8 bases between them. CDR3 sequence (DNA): TGTGCCAGCAGCCAAGAGTCCGGGAAAGAGACCCAGTACTTC. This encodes CASSQESGKETQYF.

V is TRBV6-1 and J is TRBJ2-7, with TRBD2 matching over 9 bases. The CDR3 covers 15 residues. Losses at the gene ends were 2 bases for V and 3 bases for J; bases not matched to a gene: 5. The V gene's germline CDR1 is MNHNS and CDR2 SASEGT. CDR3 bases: TGTGCCAGCAGTGAATTAGCGGGAGAGGGCTACGAGCAGTACTTC. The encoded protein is CASSELAGEGYEQYF.

The CDR3 region has the DNA TGTGCCAGCAGACCCCCGGGACAGGGGAACGAGCAGTACTTC. This translates into CASRPPGQGNEQYF. The chain combines TRBV6-5 with TRBJ2-7; 10 bases are shared with TRBD1. With 6 bases clipped from V and 5 bases from J, the junction kept 7 bases outside the gene matches. The CDR3 contains 14 residues. Germline CDR1 MNHEY, CDR2 SVGAGI.